This T cell receptor (beta chain) was profiled in a study of human T cells and chemical hapten exposure. Findings of the study overall: After DPC sensitization, TCRs above 1 in 1000 frequency showed no change. Expanded TCRs formed significantly more large CDR3 similarity clusters than controls.

In its sample, this clonotype was seen many times. No antigen is known for it. TCRdb analysed the RACE reads with MiXCR anew, one entry per CDR3 protein. The sample has about 270,000 distinct CDR3 sequences; approximately 7.5% are singletons. Time point specified: pre-sensitization, week 0. As to treatment: therapeutic diphenylcyclopropenone sensitization with weekly scalp DPC. Blood draws preceded each patch test application. The ends lost 5 bases at V and 10 bases at J; junction bases unmatched: 5. Per the germline V gene, CDR1 is MNHEY and CDR2 is SVGAGI. This CDR3 contains 13 residues. This specimen was whole blood, taken in connection with sensitization to the hapten diphenylcyclopropenone (DPC). This chain connects TRBV6-5 to TRBJ1-2; 12 bases fit TRBD1. The TCR comes from a man aged 18 to 30 with alopecia areata. Some clones in this sample may be carry-over from other donors' samples. The DNA of the CDR3 is TGTGCCAGCAGTCCCGGGACAGGGGGCCCCTACACCTTC. This gives the protein CASSPGTGGPYTF.